These 21 T cell receptor beta chains share one sample of origin, sequenced in a study of cytomegalovirus exposure and HLA in healthy donors. Using immunoSEQ multiplex PCR, the repertoire was profiled, and TCRdb retains in-frame clones only, with some absent. The sample includes about 300,000 clones, around 89% seen only once; the top ten take over 0.7%. The specimen sequenced was PBMCs. The receptor source for this set is a woman aged 18-30 years in good health and CMV-seronegative.

The chain employs TRBV6-5 and TRBJ2-7; possible D gene TRBD2, 6 bases. V was shortened by 4 bases and J by 2 bases, with 12 bases between the two germline ends. The CDR3 contains 14 residues. Germline-derived CDR1 and CDR2 are MNHEY and SVGAGI. DNA of the CDR3: TGTGCCAGCAGTTCCTGGGGGGAGACCTACGAGCAGTACTTC. It encodes CASSSWGETYEQYF.

The chain employs TRBV15 and TRBJ2-7, with D tentatively TRBD1 (5 bases). The CDR3 consists of 12 residues. Germline values: CDR1 LNHNV, CDR2 YYDKDF (reference sequence). The germline V and J ends were trimmed by 1 base and 9 bases, with 10 bases remaining between them. CDR3 DNA sequence: TGTGCCACCAGCAGAGGGAATCAGGGGCAGTACTTC. As protein: CATSRGNQGQYF. The full variable domain, with the rest looked up from reference TRBV15 and TRBJ2-7, is DAMVIQNPRYQVTQFGKPVTLSCSQTLNHNVMYWYQQKSSQAPKLLFHYYDKDFNNEADTPDNFQSRRPNTSFCFLDIRSPGLGDTAMYLCATSRGNQGQYFGPGTRLTVT.

The chain employs TRBV5-1 and TRBJ2-7, with TRBD1 matching 7 bases. The CDR3 loop spans 13 amino acids. V trimming: 2 bases; J trimming: 12 bases; junction bases outside the gene matches: 11. Germline CDR1 reads SGHRS; CDR2 reads YFSETQ. CDR3 nucleotides: TGCGCCAGCAGCTTATCAATGACAGGGTCGCGGTACTTC. Translated, it gives CASSLSMTGSRYF.

This sequence joins TRBV28 and TRBJ1-3, with TRBD1 identical over 9 bases. V lost 5 bases and J lost 3; bases outside the gene matches: 5. Per germline, CDR1 MDHEN and CDR2 SYDVKM. The CDR3 is made up of 15 amino acids. The CDR3: CASSPGQGFGNTIYF. CDR3 nucleotide sequence: TGTGCCAGCAGTCCTGGACAGGGGTTTGGAAACACCATATATTTT.

This clone has just one count. This chain uses TRBV13 with TRBJ2-7; D perhaps matches TRBD2 (5 bases). Germline V gene data show CDR1 as PRHDT and CDR2 as FYEKMQ (reference sequence). The V gene lost 5 bases and the J gene lost 1 base, with 9 bases spanning the gap. This CDR3 is built from 13 residues. CDR3 region: CASSPVASYEQYF. The CDR3, as DNA: TGTGCCAGCAGCCCGGTAGCGTCCTACGAGCAGTACTTC.

On this clone: Its ends do not fully match the called genes, so a read error is possible. The rearrangement joins TRBV7-8 to TRBJ2-7; 14 bases map to TRBD2. CDR1 and CDR2 from the germline V gene are SGHVS and FQNEAQ. There are 13 residues in the CDR3. The CDR3 DNA sequence: TGTGCCAGCAGCTCGGGACTAGCGGGAGCTCCAGGCTTC. Translation gives CASSSGLAGAPGF.

The chain joins TRBV18 to TRBJ2-7, with TRBD1 matching 8 bases. CDR1 and CDR2 (germline): KGHSH, LQKENI. The CDR3 extends over 12 amino acids. Germline trimming cut 3 bases from V and 5 bases from J; bases unmatched to any gene: 0. This chain's CDR3 is CASSPTGDEQYF. In DNA, the CDR3 is TGTGCCAGCTCACCGACAGGGGACGAGCAGTACTTC.

The chain employs TRBV7-2 and TRBJ1-4; D perhaps matches TRBD1 (6 bases). The CDR3 loop spans 15 amino acids. Germline CDR1 SGHTA, CDR2 FQGNSA. Trimming cost V 2 bases and J 5 bases, with 12 bases left between them. The CDR3 is CASSLSGGANEKLFF. CDR3 DNA: TGTGCCAGCAGCTTAAGTGGGGGCGCAAATGAAAAACTGTTTTTT.

V gene TRBV7-2 combines with J gene TRBJ2-1; D is possibly TRBD2 (5 bases). The V end lost 0 bases, the J end lost 0 bases, and 6 bases lay between the germline ends. The CDR3 runs 15 residues. Germline loops: CDR1 SGHTA, CDR2 FQGNSA. The CDR3 DNA follows: TGTGCCAGCAGCTTAGCGGGGAGCTCCTACAATGAGCAGTTCTTC. Encoded protein: CASSLAGSSYNEQFF.

This clone was seen only once. V and J are TRBV6-4 and TRBJ2-1; 12 bases agree with TRBD1. The CDR3 is 14 residues long. Germline CDR1 and CDR2: MRHNA and SNTAGT. The V and J ends lost 8 bases and 8 bases, in that order; junction bases with no gene match: 7. CDR3 DNA sequence: TGTGCCAGCGATACCGGGACAGGGGGCGATGAGCAGTTCTTC. This sequence encodes CASDTGTGGDEQFF.

The chain is built from TRBV6-1 and TRBJ1-1, with no clear D. Per the germline V gene, CDR1 is MNHNS and CDR2 is SASEGT. CDR3 length: 15 amino acids. V lost 4 bases, J lost 1 base, and 13 bases lay in between. In DNA form, the CDR3 reads TGTGCCAGCAGTGTCTCCAGTTACCCGAACACTGAAGCTTTCTTT. This translates into CASSVSSYPNTEAFF.

The V gene is TRBV5-1, the J gene TRBJ2-5, with D tentatively TRBD1 (6 bases). Germline CDR1 and CDR2: SGHRS and YFSETQ. CDR3 length: 14 amino acids. V dropped 4 bases and J dropped 0 bases, with 10 bases sitting between them. CDR3: CASSEGQYQETQYF. CDR3 nucleotide sequence: TGCGCCAGCAGCGAAGGACAGTACCAAGAGACCCAGTACTTC.

This sequence joins TRBV28 and TRBJ2-3; weak D call: TRBD2 (6 bases). Trimming stripped 3 bases from V and 1 base from J, with 17 bases between. The CDR3 sequence is 17 residues long. The germline gives CDR1 MDHEN, CDR2 SYDVKM. CDR3 protein: CASSFPIAEVGTDTQYF. CDR3 DNA: TGTGCCAGCAGTTTCCCAATAGCGGAGGTGGGCACAGATACGCAGTATTTT.

The V call is TRBV28, the J call TRBJ1-2; 11 bases match TRBD1. This CDR3 comprises 13 residues. In germline, CDR1 is MDHEN, CDR2 SYDVKM. With V trimmed by 4 bases and J by 7 bases, 2 bases remained unmatched. CDR3 DNA: TGTGCCAGCAGTTCGGGACAGGGGGTTGGCTACACCTTC. Protein product: CASSSGQGVGYTF.

V is TRBV27 and J is TRBJ1-6; 10 bases agree with TRBD1. The J segment lost 9 bases and the V segment lost 10 bases, leaving 12 bases of the junction unmatched. Germline-derived CDR1 and CDR2 are MNHEY and SMNVEV (reference sequence). This CDR3 has 15 amino acids. The CDR3 loop reads CATTGTGQGTSPLHF. The DNA of the CDR3 is TGTGCCACCACAGGAACGGGACAGGGGACTTCACCCCTCCACTTT.

This clone was observed once. This chain links TRBV7-9 with TRBJ2-2, with TRBD1 identical over 12 bases. The CDR3 runs to 15 residues. The V gene's germline CDR1 is SEHNR and CDR2 FQNEAQ (reference sequence). V lost 4 bases and J lost 6; bases outside the gene matches: 3. This chain's CDR3 is CASSSRDRGPGELFF. CDR3 DNA: TGTGCCAGCAGCTCACGGGACAGGGGGCCCGGGGAGCTGTTTTTT.

The chain is built from TRBV2 and TRBJ1-4; 8 bases align to TRBD1. There are 14 residues in the CDR3. Germline CDR1 SNHLY, CDR2 FYNNEI. The J segment lost 6 bases and the V segment lost 7 bases, leaving 7 bases of the junction unmatched. CDR3 loop: CASKRTGMDEKLFF. CDR3 nucleotide sequence: TGTGCCAGCAAGAGGACAGGGATGGATGAAAAACTGTTTTTT.

This chain links TRBV6-6 with TRBJ1-1; tentative D call: TRBD1 (5 bases). The CDR3 runs to 14 residues. Trimming took off 2 bases at V and 5 bases at J, with 12 bases between the two ends. The germline gives CDR1 MNHNY, CDR2 SVGAGI (reference sequence). Written as DNA, the CDR3 is TGTGCCAGCAGTTACGATGGGGGGAAGACTGAAGCTTTCTTT. Translated, it gives CASSYDGGKTEAFF.

The chain has TRBV28 and TRBJ1-5; D not resolved. From germline, CDR1 is MDHEN and CDR2 SYDVKM. V dropped 6 bases and J dropped 0 bases, with 9 bases sitting between them. CDR3 length: 14 residues. CDR3 loop: CASSLTDSNQPQHF. The CDR3 DNA is TGTGCCAGCAGCTTAACAGATAGCAATCAGCCCCAGCATTTT.

The chain uses TRBV7-3 and TRBJ2-2, with D possibly matching TRBD2 (5 bases). V lost 5 bases and J 3 bases, leaving 10 bases between the germline ends. The CDR3 length is 14 residues. The germline V gene encodes CDR1 SGHTA and CDR2 FQGTGA. CDR3 loop: CASSRTSDTGELFF. DNA for the CDR3: TGTGCCAGCAGCCGAACTAGTGACACCGGGGAGCTGTTTTTT.

This clone occurred a few times. The V and J genes are TRBV21-1 and TRBJ2-7; the tabulated D call, TRBD2, remains unverified against the DNA. TRBV21-1 is noted as a pseudogene. This CDR3 contains 16 residues. The chain's CDR3 is CASSKGASGSINEQYF. CDR3 bases: TGTGCCAGCAGCAAAGGGGCTAGCGGGAGTATCAACGAGCAGTACTTC.